Shown below are 18 T cell receptor beta chains from a single sample sequenced in a study of shared clonotypes between healthy human individuals. Sequenced by immunoSEQ multiplex PCR; TCRdb stores in-frame clones only, minus some. The data show about 79,000 clones, about 61% seen once. The specimen was memory CD8+ T cells sorted from blood. Subset meaning: CD45RO+ cells pooled with CCR7-negative TemRA cells. These receptors all come from a man aged 25-45 years in good health.

This rearrangement joins TRBV6-4 to TRBJ2-1; D is possibly TRBD1 (5 bases). With 2 bases removed from V and 7 bases from J, the gap between germline ends came to 9 bases. Germline V lookup: CDR1 MRHNA, CDR2 SNTAGT. The CDR3 is 13 amino acids. CDR3 coding DNA: TGTGCCAGCAGTGACGGGGCGGAGAATGAGCAGTTCTTC. Protein sequence: CASSDGAENEQFF.

Ten or more counts support this clone. V usage is TRBV7-9 and J usage is TRBJ2-3; possible D gene TRBD2, 5 bases. Per the germline V gene, CDR1 is SEHNR and CDR2 is FQNEAQ (reference sequence). Trimming removed 5 bases from V and 10 bases from J, with 16 bases in between. The CDR3 loop spans 13 amino acids. As DNA, the CDR3 is TGTGCCAGCAGCCCGACCCCTCGGGGAGCGCAGTATTTT. This gives the protein CASSPTPRGAQYF.

The rearrangement links TRBV15 to TRBJ2-4; 9 bases are a match to TRBD1. The CDR3 extends over 15 amino acids. Germline V gene data show CDR1 as LNHNV and CDR2 as YYDKDF (reference sequence). Trimming at V came to 1 base and at J to 5 bases, leaving 3 bases not matched to a gene. The CDR3 sequence is CATSRGGQGENIQYF. CDR3 bases: TGTGCCACCAGCAGAGGGGGACAGGGAGAAAACATTCAGTACTTC. Based on the CDR3 plus reference TRBV15 and TRBJ2-4, the full variable domain is DAMVIQNPRYQVTQFGKPVTLSCSQTLNHNVMYWYQQKSSQAPKLLFHYYDKDFNNEADTPDNFQSRRPNTSFCFLDIRSPGLGDTAMYLCATSRGGQGENIQYFGAGTRLSVL.

CDR3 protein: CASSSFGSYNEQFF. The CDR3 coding sequence is TGTGCCAGCAGCTCTTTCGGCAGCTACAATGAGCAGTTCTTC. J is TRBJ2-1 and V is TRBV11-2; no clear D gene. V gave up 4 bases and J gave up 3 bases, with 10 bases separating them. Germline values: CDR1 SGHAT, CDR2 FQNNGV. This CDR3 comprises 14 residues.

The rearrangement joins TRBV5-4 to TRBJ1-2, with D uncertain. The germline V gene has CDR1 SGHNT and CDR2 YYREEE (reference sequence). The CDR3 consists of 13 residues. V was cut by 7 bases and J by 4 bases, with 14 bases left in between. The CDR3: CASFKGKTYGYTF. The CDR3 DNA is TGTGCCAGCTTCAAAGGAAAGACCTATGGCTACACCTTC.

The chain is built from TRBV5-4 and TRBJ2-1; tentative D call: TRBD2 (6 bases). V lost 1 base and J 2 bases, leaving 10 bases between the germline ends. This CDR3 comprises 15 residues. Germline V gives CDR1 SGHNT, CDR2 YYREEE (reference sequence). DNA for the CDR3: TGTGCCAGCAGCTTGCCCGGGAGCGCCTACAATGAGCAGTTCTTC. This translates into CASSLPGSAYNEQFF.

The chain links TRBV4-3 to TRBJ2-5; D is tentatively TRBD1 or TRBD2 (5 bases each). This CDR3 has 15 residues. Germline lookup yields CDR1 LGHNA and CDR2 YSLEER. The V and J ends lost 3 bases and 2 bases respectively, with 13 bases between them. The CDR3 region has the DNA TGCGCCAGCAGCCATTACAGGAGCGGACAAGAGACCCAGTACTTC. Protein product: CASSHYRSGQETQYF.

The V gene is TRBV6-1, the J gene TRBJ2-3, with D possibly matching TRBD1 (6 bases). The V gene lost 10 bases and the J gene lost 3 bases, with 20 bases spanning the gap. The CDR3 contains 15 residues. Germline V gene lookup returns CDR1 MNHNS and CDR2 SASEGT. The CDR3 is CATALGAEGTDTQYF. CDR3 bases: TGTGCCACCGCTTTGGGGGCTGAGGGGACAGATACGCAGTATTTT.

The chain joins TRBV6-5 to TRBJ2-7; a weak D match, TRBD1 (6 bases). CDR1 is MNHEY, CDR2 SVGAGI, per germline. The CDR3 is 16 amino acids. The ends were cut back, 0 bases at V and 4 bases at J, with 16 bases in the middle. CDR3 bases: TGTGCCAGCAGTTACTCCCTAACCGGGACAACTTACGAGCAGTACTTC. Translated, it gives CASSYSLTGTTYEQYF.

V usage is TRBV18 and J usage is TRBJ2-7, with TRBD2 identical over 9 bases. V lost 5 bases and J lost 5; bases outside the gene matches: 19. CDR3 length equals 18 residues. Germline CDR1 is KGHSH and CDR2 is LQKENI. The DNA for the CDR3 is TGTGCCAGCTCAGAAAATCCTTGGGCGGGAGGGCCCGGGGACGAGCAGTACTTC. Translation: CASSENPWAGGPGDEQYF.

The CDR3 sequence is CAWSPPGTTFPGEQYF. The CDR3 bases are TGTGCCTGGAGTCCTCCCGGGACTACCTTTCCGGGCGAGCAGTACTTC. The V gene is TRBV30, the J gene TRBJ2-7; 7 bases are shared with TRBD2. Germline V gene lookup returns CDR1 GTSNPN and CDR2 SVGIG (reference sequence). CDR3 size: 16 residues. V was pared by 2 bases and J by 6 bases, with 16 bases of the junction left unmatched.

J is TRBJ2-5 and V is TRBV29-1; D call uncertain. CDR1 is SQVTM and CDR2 is ANQGSEA in the germline V gene. Trimming took off 8 bases at V and 5 bases at J, with 12 bases between the two ends. The CDR3 is made up of 11 amino acids. In DNA, the CDR3 is TGCAGCACCAGCTTAGGGGAGACCCAGTACTTC. It is translated as CSTSLGETQYF.

This chain's CDR3 is CASSETGLNSGELFF. Here the CDR3 DNA reads TGCGCCAGCAGTGAGACAGGGTTAAACTCCGGGGAGCTGTTTTTT. The genes are TRBV10-1 and TRBJ2-2; D possibly corresponds to TRBD1 (6 bases). CDR3 length: 15 amino acids. CDR1 and CDR2 (germline): WNHNN, SYGVQD (reference sequence). V lost 2 bases and J lost 6, with 13 bases in between.

The chain has TRBV6-5 and TRBJ2-7, with no clear D. CDR3 size: 11 residues. V was clipped by 8 bases and J by 3 bases, with 8 bases between them. Germline CDR1 and CDR2: MNHEY and SVGAGI. CDR3 DNA sequence: TGTGCCAGCTTGTGGGGCTACGAGCAGTACTTC. This gives the protein CASLWGYEQYF.

This clone was counted a few times. This sequence joins TRBV5-6 and TRBJ2-5; D possibly matches TRBD1 or TRBD2 (6 bases each). V lost 4 bases to trimming and J lost 2 bases, with 18 bases between them. Germline loops: CDR1 SGHDT, CDR2 YYEEEE. The CDR3 totals 16 residues. The chain's CDR3 is CASSGGAQGIQETQYF. The CDR3 DNA reads TGTGCCAGCAGCGGCGGGGCTCAGGGGATACAAGAGACCCAGTACTTC.

J is TRBJ2-3 and V is TRBV7-6; D unclear. The CDR3 is 14 amino acids. The germline gives CDR1 SGHVS, CDR2 FNYEAQ. V was trimmed by 2 bases and J by 1 base, leaving 7 bases between them. The CDR3 DNA is TGTGCCAGCAGCTTAAGGGAAGGCACAGATACGCAGTATTTT. This sequence encodes CASSLREGTDTQYF. Based on the CDR3 plus reference TRBV7-6 and TRBJ2-3, the full variable domain is GAGVSQSPRYKVTKRGQDVALRCDPISGHVSLYWYRQALGQGPEFLTYFNYEAQQDKSGLPNDRFSAERPEGSISTLTIQRTEQRDSAMYRCASSLREGTDTQYFGPGTRLTVL.

This chain links TRBV7-8 with TRBJ2-1; TRBD2 agrees at 9 bases. The CDR3 loop spans 16 amino acids. V was pared by 1 base and J by 7 bases, with 8 bases of the junction left unmatched. Germline loops: CDR1 SGHVS, CDR2 FQNEAQ. The DNA for the CDR3 is TGTGCCAGCAGCTTAGGGATAGCGGGAGTGAGGAATGAGCAGTTCTTC. Residues: CASSLGIAGVRNEQFF.

This clone was seen a few times. The V gene is TRBV5-5, the J gene TRBJ2-1; 8 bases fit TRBD2. CDR1 SGHKS and CDR2 YYEKEE come from the germline V gene (reference sequence). Trimming removed 0 bases from V and 7 bases from J; junction bases left unmatched: 9. The CDR3 sequence is 16 residues long. CDR3 sequence (DNA): TGTGCCAGCAGCTTGGCCGGGGCGGGAGGTAAGAATGAGCAGTTCTTC. The encoded protein is CASSLAGAGGKNEQFF.